One and the same sample provided the 9 T cell receptor beta chains below, sequenced in a study of cytomegalovirus exposure and HLA in healthy donors. Vbeta (60) and Jbeta (13) primers were used in the PCR. The table came from immunoSEQ multiplex PCR; TCRdb's copy has only in-frame clones and leaves some out. The sample yields over 100,000 clones, roughly 88% seen once. Sequencing was performed on PBMCs. These TCRs come from a woman aged 18-29 years in good health and CMV-seropositive.

The chain links TRBV7-6 to TRBJ2-7; D may be TRBD1 (5 bases). The germline CDR1 and CDR2 sequences are SGHVS and FNYEAQ. CDR3 length: 12 residues. Trimming removed 5 bases from V and 5 bases from J, with 10 bases in between. In DNA form, the CDR3 reads TGTGCCAGCAGCCGAACAGGTAACGAGCAGTACTTC. This codes for CASSRTGNEQYF. The complete variable domain, with remaining parts taken from reference TRBV7-6 and TRBJ2-7, reads GAGVSQSPRYKVTKRGQDVALRCDPISGHVSLYWYRQALGQGPEFLTYFNYEAQQDKSGLPNDRFSAERPEGSISTLTIQRTEQRDSAMYRCASSRTGNEQYFGPGTRLTVT.

This chain uses TRBV29-1 with TRBJ2-5; D possibly corresponds to TRBD1 (6 bases). Trimming took off 4 bases at V and 5 bases at J, with 20 bases between the two ends. Germline V CDR1 and CDR2: SQVTM, ANQGSEA. The CDR3 has 15 amino acids. CDR3 protein: CSVGTGGRGSETQYF. The CDR3 bases are TGCAGCGTTGGCACCGGTGGCAGGGGTTCGGAGACCCAGTACTTC.

The V and J genes are TRBV2 and TRBJ2-5; D is unresolved. The CDR3 is made up of 13 amino acids. Trimming cost V 7 bases and J 1 base, with 10 bases left between them. Germline V CDR1 and CDR2: SNHLY, FYNNEI. The CDR3 here is CASIAVAQETQYF. In DNA form, the CDR3 reads TGTGCCAGCATCGCGGTAGCCCAAGAGACCCAGTACTTC.

V usage is TRBV28 and J usage is TRBJ1-6; no clear D. Trimming took off 6 bases at V and 8 bases at J, with 14 bases between the two ends. This CDR3 comprises 14 residues. Germline V gives CDR1 MDHEN, CDR2 SYDVKM. The CDR3 loop reads CASSPRGGHSPLHF. The CDR3, as DNA: TGTGCCAGCAGCCCCCGAGGAGGGCATTCACCCCTCCACTTT.

The V gene is TRBV18, the J gene TRBJ2-2; TRBD1 agrees at 7 bases. The V and J ends lost 7 bases and 2 bases, in that order; junction bases with no gene match: 4. The CDR3 is 14 residues long. Per the germline V gene, CDR1 is KGHSH and CDR2 is LQKENI. The CDR3, as DNA: TGTGCCAGCTGGCGGACAGGCAACACCGGGGAGCTGTTTTTT. It translates to CASWRTGNTGELFF.

The V gene is TRBV28, the J gene TRBJ1-2; 9 nucleotides line up with TRBD1. Germline V gives CDR1 MDHEN, CDR2 SYDVKM. The V and J ends lost 4 bases and 3 bases, in that order; junction bases with no gene match: 6. CDR3 size: 15 residues. In DNA, the CDR3 is TGTGCCAGCAGTTCCGGACAGGGGAGTCACTATGGCTACACCTTC. Encoded protein: CASSSGQGSHYGYTF.

The rearrangement uses TRBV7-8 and TRBJ1-5; 7 bases line up with TRBD1. Trimming removed 4 bases from V and 6 bases from J; junction bases left unmatched: 15. In germline, CDR1 is SGHVS, CDR2 FQNEAQ. The CDR3 has 17 amino acids. For the CDR3, the DNA is TGTGCCAGCAGCTATTCGGCCCGACAGGGCCAGGTTCAGCCCCAGCATTTT. Translated: CASSYSARQGQVQPQHF.

The chain links TRBV5-1 to TRBJ1-1, with 9 positions matching TRBD1. The CDR3 is 14 residues long. Germline V gene data show CDR1 as SGHRS and CDR2 as YFSETQ. Unmatched junction bases numbered 5, after V lost 4 bases and J lost 4 bases. The CDR3 loop reads CASSQGTGSTEAFF. Written as DNA, the CDR3 is TGCGCCAGCAGCCAAGGGACAGGGAGCACTGAAGCTTTCTTT.

The chain employs TRBV6-1 and TRBJ2-5; 7 bases fit TRBD1. The DNA end is more similar to TRBJ2-7, so the J call may be wrong. The germline CDR1 and CDR2 sequences are MNHNS and SASEGT. The CDR3 is 15 residues long. CDR3 protein: CASSEYWTGTYEQYF. In DNA form, the CDR3 reads TGTGCCAGCAGTGAATATTGGACAGGAACCTACGAGCAGTACTTC.